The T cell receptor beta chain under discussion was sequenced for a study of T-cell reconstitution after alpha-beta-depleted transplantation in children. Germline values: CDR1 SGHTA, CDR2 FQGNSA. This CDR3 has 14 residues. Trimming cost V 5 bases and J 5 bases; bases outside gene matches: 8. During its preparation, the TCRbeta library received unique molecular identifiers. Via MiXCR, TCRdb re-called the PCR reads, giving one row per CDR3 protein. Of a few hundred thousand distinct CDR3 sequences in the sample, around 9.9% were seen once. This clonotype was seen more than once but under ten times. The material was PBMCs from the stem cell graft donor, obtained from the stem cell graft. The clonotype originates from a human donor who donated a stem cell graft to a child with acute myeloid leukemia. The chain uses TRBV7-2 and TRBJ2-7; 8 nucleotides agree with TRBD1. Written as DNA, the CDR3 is TGTGCCAGCAGCCCGAGGACAGGGTGGAACGAGCAGTACTTC. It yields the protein CASSPRTGWNEQYF.